The 27 T cell receptor beta chains listed next were all sequenced from one sample in a study of cytomegalovirus exposure and HLA in healthy donors. Use of 60 Vbeta and 13 Jbeta primers characterized the PCR. Produced via immunoSEQ multiplex PCR; TCRdb's table is partial and in-frame only. The data hold approximately 160,000 clones, with 82% observed a single time. The specimen sequenced was PBMCs. These receptors all come from a girl aged 2 to 9 in good health and CMV-seropositive.

This clone has a single count. This chain connects TRBV11-3 to TRBJ2-1; 10 nucleotides agree with TRBD1. The V gene's germline CDR1 is SGHNT and CDR2 YENEEA. With V trimmed by 5 bases and J by 7 bases, 8 bases remained unmatched. There are 15 residues in the CDR3. Here the CDR3 DNA reads TGTGCCAGCAGCGAAGGGACAGGGGTCTGGAATGAGCAGTTCTTC. Translating gives CASSEGTGVWNEQFF.

The gene calls are TRBV27 and TRBJ2-7; D remains unclear. Trimming cost V 5 bases and J 1 base, with 9 bases left between them. Germline CDR1 MNHEY, CDR2 SMNVEV (reference sequence). This CDR3 is 13 amino acids long. The CDR3 coding sequence is TGTGCCAGCAGTCGCCCAGCGTCCTACGAGCAGTACTTC. It translates to CASSRPASYEQYF.

The V call is TRBV10-3, the J call TRBJ2-3, with 7 bases identical to TRBD2. Germline CDR1 is ENHRY and CDR2 is SYGVKD. The CDR3 spans 17 residues. The V gene end was trimmed by 8 bases and the J gene end by 1 base; junction bases not matched to a gene: 15. CDR3 DNA: TGTGCCATCTCCCCCCGGGCATCGGGAGGAGGCACAGATACGCAGTATTTT. Translation: CAISPRASGGGTDTQYF.

The V gene is TRBV4-1, the J gene TRBJ1-1, with TRBD1 as a possible D gene (5 bases). V was pared by 3 bases and J by 1 base, with 21 bases between. Looked up from germline, CDR1 is MGHRA and CDR2 is YSYEKL. The CDR3 covers 18 residues. The CDR3 loop is CASSHHPYPRRANTEAFF. As DNA, the CDR3 is TGCGCCAGCAGCCACCATCCATACCCCCGCAGGGCGAACACTGAAGCTTTCTTT.

J is TRBJ2-7 and V is TRBV9; D is uncertain. Trimming took 2 bases from V and 5 from J, leaving 11 bases between them. Germline CDR1 SGDLS, CDR2 YYNGEE. CDR3 size: 13 residues. The CDR3 coding sequence is TGTGCCAGCAGCGTTTGGGTACGGGACGAGCAGTACTTC. As protein: CASSVWVRDEQYF.

The chain uses TRBV5-4 and TRBJ2-5; D unclear. Trimming left V 2 bases short and J 2 bases short, with 4 bases between. Germline CDR1 reads SGHNT; CDR2 reads YYREEE (reference sequence). This CDR3 is built from 12 residues. This CDR3 reads CASSFRQETQYF. CDR3 sequence (DNA): TGTGCCAGCAGCTTCCGTCAAGAGACCCAGTACTTC.

CDR3 protein: CASSKARQGRYTGELFF. DNA for the CDR3: TGTGCCAGCAGCAAAGCTCGACAGGGTAGGTACACCGGGGAGCTGTTTTTT. V usage is TRBV21-1 and J usage is TRBJ2-2; TRBD1 reflects the table's D call only, with no check against the DNA. TRBV21-1 corresponds to a pseudogene. The CDR3 runs to 17 residues.

This rearrangement joins TRBV19 to TRBJ1-1, with D possibly being TRBD1 (6 bases). V lost 6 bases to trimming and J lost 0 bases, with 14 bases between them. The germline V gene has CDR1 LNHDA and CDR2 SQIVND (reference sequence). The CDR3 is made up of 15 amino acids. Here the CDR3 reads CASRDRSTMNTEAFF. CDR3 nucleotides: TGTGCCAGTAGGGACAGAAGCACCATGAACACTGAAGCTTTCTTT.

This clone is medium-sized (0.01 to 0.1%) within its sample. Written as DNA, the CDR3 is TGTGCCAGCAGTGCCGGGACAGGGGGCGACATTCAGTACTTC. It translates to CASSAGTGGDIQYF. The chain links TRBV6-4 to TRBJ2-4, with TRBD1 matching 12 bases. Per the germline V gene, CDR1 is MRHNA and CDR2 is SNTAGT. V trimming: 4 bases; J trimming: 8 bases; junction bases outside the gene matches: 3. This CDR3 comprises 14 residues.

The V gene is TRBV28, the J gene TRBJ1-5; D remains ambiguous. The CDR3 length is 14 residues. Germline CDR1 and CDR2: MDHEN and SYDVKM. V lost 6 bases and J 1 base, leaving 10 bases between the germline ends. CDR3 sequence (DNA): TGTGCCAGCAGGACCATGAGGAGCAATCAGCCCCAGCATTTT. This gives the protein CASRTMRSNQPQHF.

J is TRBJ1-2 and V is TRBV7-9, with D possibly matching TRBD1 (5 bases). The CDR3 is 14 amino acids. V shed 4 bases and J shed 8 bases, with 17 bases lying between them. Germline V CDR1 and CDR2: SEHNR, FQNEAQ (reference sequence). The CDR3 nucleotides read TGTGCCAGCAGCTCCCCCGCAGGGCCCCACGGCTACACCTTC. It translates to CASSSPAGPHGYTF.

The chain recombines TRBV30 with TRBJ2-5, with 8 bases identical to TRBD2. This CDR3 is 13 amino acids long. Germline V CDR1 and CDR2: GTSNPN, SVGIG (reference sequence). V shed 3 bases and J 5 bases; nucleotides not matched to a gene: 5. CDR3 in DNA: TGTGCCTGGAGCCGGACTAGCCGGGAGACCCAGTACTTC. Amino acids: CAWSRTSRETQYF.

This chain uses TRBV5-4 with TRBJ1-2; a weak D match, TRBD1 (6 bases). Trimming took off 2 bases at V and 8 bases at J, with 13 bases between the two ends. CDR3 size: 13 residues. CDR1 is SGHNT and CDR2 is YYREEE in the germline V gene (reference sequence). DNA of the CDR3: TGTGCCAGCAGCTTAGAGACAGGCAACGGCTACACCTTC. It codes for CASSLETGNGYTF.

The chain carries TRBV9 and TRBJ2-1, with 9 bases fitting TRBD2. The CDR3 sequence is 15 residues long. Germline trimming cut 4 bases from V and 1 base from J; bases unmatched to any gene: 3. The germline gives CDR1 SGDLS, CDR2 YYNGEE. CDR3 residues: CASSYGLASYNEQFF. The CDR3 DNA reads as TGTGCCAGCAGCTATGGACTAGCGTCCTACAATGAGCAGTTCTTC.

The genes are TRBV25-1 and TRBJ1-4; D call uncertain. Trimming pared 8 bases from V and 0 bases from J, leaving 10 bases between. The length of the CDR3 is 14 residues. Germline CDR1 reads MGHDK; CDR2 reads SYGVNS. The CDR3 nucleotides read TGTGCCAGCGGCTCGGGTGCAACTAATGAAAAACTGTTTTTT. As protein: CASGSGATNEKLFF.

V and J are TRBV28 and TRBJ1-3; the D gene is possibly TRBD1 (5 bases). Between the trimmed V and J ends, which lost 3 bases and 6 bases, there was a span of 12 bases. This CDR3 has 14 residues. From germline, CDR1 is MDHEN and CDR2 SYDVKM. The CDR3 nucleotides read TGTGCCAGCAGTTTTTTAGGGGACTCAAACACCATATATTTT. The encoded protein is CASSFLGDSNTIYF.

The rearrangement joins TRBV2 to TRBJ2-3; D possibly corresponds to TRBD1 (6 bases). V was shortened by 2 bases and J by 2 bases, with 14 bases between the two germline ends. Germline V lookup: CDR1 SNHLY, CDR2 FYNNEI. The CDR3 loop spans 16 amino acids. CDR3 sequence (DNA): TGTGCCAGCAGTGAACGCGCAGGGGCCTACACAGATACGCAGTATTTT. This encodes CASSERAGAYTDTQYF. The full variable domain, its missing parts supplied by reference TRBV2 and TRBJ2-3, is EPEVTQTPSHQVTQMGQEVILRCVPISNHLYFYWYRQILGQKVEFLVSFYNNEISEKSEIFDDQFSVERPDGSNFTLKIRSTKLEDSAMYFCASSERAGAYTDTQYFGPGTRLTVL.

J is TRBJ2-7 and V is TRBV10-1, with 7 positions matching TRBD2. This CDR3 is 14 amino acids long. The germline CDR1 and CDR2 sequences are WNHNN and SYGVQD (reference sequence). V was clipped by 6 bases and J by 2 bases; unmatched bases: 7. The CDR3 DNA follows: TGCGCCAGCAGCCCGGGGGGATTAACCTACGAGCAGTACTTC. Protein sequence: CASSPGGLTYEQYF.

This chain joins TRBV30 and TRBJ1-1, with no clear D. Trimming shortened V by 4 bases and J by 4 bases, and 16 bases separated the two germline ends. Germline V gene lookup returns CDR1 GTSNPN and CDR2 SVGIG (reference sequence). The CDR3 is 14 amino acids. CDR3 region: CAWNVAGRGTEAFF. Here the CDR3 DNA reads TGTGCCTGGAATGTTGCAGGTCGGGGCACTGAAGCTTTCTTT. The entire variable domain, with the rest obtained from reference TRBV30 and TRBJ1-1, is as follows: SQTIHQWPATLVQPVGSPLSLECTVEGTSNPNLYWYRQAAGRGLQLLFYSVGIGQISSEVPQNLSASRPQDRQFILSSKKLLLSDSGFYLCAWNVAGRGTEAFFGQGTRLTVV.

This chain joins TRBV1 and TRBJ2-1; TRBD2 was called by the table and not checked on the DNA. TRBV1 constitutes a pseudogene. This CDR3 has 21 amino acids. As DNA, the CDR3 is TGCACCAGCAGCCACACTTCCGGGACTAGCGGGACAGGGGCCTCCTACAATGAGCAGTTCTTC. This encodes CTSSHTSGTSGTGASYNEQFF.

This clone was seen only once. V usage is TRBV15 and J usage is TRBJ2-5, with a tentative D call TRBD1 (6 bases). The CDR3 extends over 16 amino acids. The V end was cut by 3 bases, the J end by 3 bases, with 17 bases between. Germline CDR1 is LNHNV and CDR2 is YYDKDF (reference sequence). The CDR3 DNA reads as TGTGCCACCAGCAGGGAATCCGGGACAATGAAAGAGACCCAGTACTTC. It codes for CATSRESGTMKETQYF.

This chain links TRBV11-2 with TRBJ1-5; D call uncertain. CDR3 length equals 14 residues. The germline gives CDR1 SGHAT, CDR2 FQNNGV. V was pared by 2 bases and J by 6 bases, with 11 bases between. The CDR3 spells CASSLLPGGQPQHF. In nucleotides, the CDR3 is TGTGCCAGCAGCTTATTACCGGGAGGTCAGCCCCAGCATTTT.

The V and J genes are TRBV4-1 and TRBJ1-2; possible D gene TRBD1, 6 bases. Germline V CDR1 and CDR2: MGHRA, YSYEKL. The ends were cut back, 2 bases at V and 6 bases at J, with 13 bases in the middle. This CDR3 region has 14 residues. CDR3 amino acids: CASSQRSPGDGYTF. The CDR3 coding sequence is TGCGCCAGCAGCCAACGCTCGCCAGGGGATGGCTACACCTTC.

The V call is TRBV6-4, the J call TRBJ2-5, with 7 bases fitting TRBD2. CDR1 and CDR2 (germline): MRHNA, SNTAGT. V lost 9 bases and J lost 1; bases outside the gene matches: 8. This CDR3 has 14 amino acids. The CDR3: CARGGSGAQETQYF. CDR3 DNA: TGTGCCAGGGGCGGGAGCGGCGCCCAAGAGACCCAGTACTTC.

This chain uses TRBV30 with TRBJ2-7; 10 bases agree with TRBD2. The CDR3 extends over 13 amino acids. The J segment lost 5 bases and the V segment lost 5 bases, leaving 6 bases of the junction unmatched. The V gene's germline CDR1 is GTSNPN and CDR2 SVGIG (reference sequence). The CDR3 loop is CAWGTGTSDEQYF. DNA for the CDR3: TGTGCCTGGGGGACCGGGACTAGCGACGAGCAGTACTTC.

On this clone: Other DNA sequences in the sample encode the same CDR3. The gene calls are TRBV20-1 and TRBJ2-5, with D uncertain. V gave up 3 bases and J gave up 3 bases, with 5 bases separating them. Germline CDR1 and CDR2: DFQATT and SNEGSKA (reference sequence). There are 11 residues in the CDR3. DNA of the CDR3: TGCAGTGCTAGCTCGGAAGAGACCCAGTACTTC. Translation: CSASSEETQYF.

The chain joins TRBV4-1 to TRBJ1-5; D is unclear. Trimming removed 1 base at V and 8 bases at J, with 15 bases between. The CDR3 length is 15 residues. The V gene's germline CDR1 is MGHRA and CDR2 YSYEKL. The CDR3 region is CASSQVSGIQKPQHF. The CDR3 nucleotides are TGCGCCAGCAGCCAAGTATCGGGGATTCAAAAGCCCCAGCATTTT.